Below, 26 T cell receptor beta chains from the same sample are listed, as sequenced in a study of long-term antiretroviral therapy in people with HIV. Survey level was the resolution at which the v3.0 immunoSEQ assay ran. Generated by immunoSEQ multiplex PCR, the TCRdb table keeps only in-frame clones and is missing some. The sample includes 35,000 or so clones, under 90% of them seen just once. Sequences were derived from unsorted PBMCs, sampled 0.4 years before starting antiretroviral therapy. The receptor set was obtained from a man aged 18 to 30 with HIV.

The chain combines TRBV27 with TRBJ2-1; possibly TRBD2 for D (7 bases). Germline V gene lookup returns CDR1 MNHEY and CDR2 SMNVEV (reference sequence). Trimming stripped 2 bases from V and 10 bases from J, with 15 bases between. CDR3 size: 14 residues. DNA of the CDR3: TGTGCCAGCAGTTTAGGCGAGGGGGGGCGCGAGCAGTTCTTC. It yields the protein CASSLGEGGREQFF.

The rearrangement uses TRBV7-8 and TRBJ2-1; D ambiguous. V lost 5 bases and J lost 1, with 18 bases in between. CDR3 length equals 17 residues. In germline, CDR1 is SGHVS, CDR2 FQNEAQ. CDR3 in amino acids: CASSPSRTRRSYNEQFF. The CDR3 DNA follows: TGTGCCAGCAGCCCATCCCGGACCAGAAGGTCCTACAATGAGCAGTTCTTC.

The J gene is TRBJ1-5, the V gene TRBV6-5; D ambiguous. The ends were cut back, 5 bases at V and 1 base at J, with 6 bases in the middle. Germline V gene sequence: CDR1 MNHEY, CDR2 SVGAGI. The CDR3 spans 13 residues. The CDR3 here is CASSLGSNQPQHF. The CDR3, as DNA: TGTGCCAGCAGTCTCGGGAGCAATCAGCCCCAGCATTTT.

The chain has TRBV7-2 and TRBJ2-1, with 10 bases aligning to TRBD2. The trim removed 2 bases at V and 10 bases at J, leaving 5 bases unmatched. The CDR3 has 14 residues. Per germline, CDR1 SGHTA and CDR2 FQGNSA. CDR3 nucleotides: TGTGCCAGCAGCTTACAGCGGGGGGGGAAGGAGCAGTTCTTC. The encoded protein is CASSLQRGGKEQFF.

This clone ranks as medium-sized (0.01 to 0.1%). The chain is built from TRBV28 and TRBJ1-5; D unresolved. Looked up from germline, CDR1 is MDHEN and CDR2 is SYDVKM. Trimming removed 6 bases from V and 0 bases from J, with 9 bases in between. The CDR3 covers 14 residues. The CDR3 is CASSQPSSNQPQHF. CDR3 in DNA: TGTGCCAGCAGCCAGCCGAGTAGCAATCAGCCCCAGCATTTT.

Only one count was recorded for this clone. This rearrangement joins TRBV29-1 to TRBJ1-1; maybe TRBD1 (6 bases). CDR1 and CDR2 (germline): SQVTM, ANQGSEA. Deletions cut 0 bases from V and 1 base from J, with 12 bases between. The CDR3 totals 15 residues. CDR3 coding DNA: TGCAGCGTTGAAGATTACGGGGGGCGGAACACTGAAGCTTTCTTT. Translated: CSVEDYGGRNTEAFF.

In this sample, this clone turned up once. The chain joins TRBV7-9 to TRBJ2-3; a possible D gene is TRBD2 (7 bases). Per the germline V gene, CDR1 is SEHNR and CDR2 is FQNEAQ (reference sequence). V gave up 4 bases and J gave up 1 base, with 12 bases separating them. This CDR3 is built from 15 residues. This CDR3 reads CASSWGGVGTDTQYF. CDR3 in DNA: TGTGCCAGCAGCTGGGGGGGCGTAGGCACAGATACGCAGTATTTT.

The J gene is TRBJ2-7, the V gene TRBV19; 7 bases fit TRBD1. Germline values: CDR1 LNHDA, CDR2 SQIVND (reference sequence). The V segment lost 6 bases and the J segment 2 bases; nucleotides outside the gene matches: 7. This CDR3 is built from 14 residues. The CDR3 is CASSLQGFPYEQYF. The CDR3 DNA reads as TGTGCCAGTAGCCTACAGGGGTTTCCCTACGAGCAGTACTTC.

The CDR3 protein is CASSVDRGGDEQYF. CDR3 DNA: TGTGCCAGCAGCGTGGACAGGGGAGGGGACGAGCAGTACTTC. V usage is TRBV5-6 and J usage is TRBJ2-7; 9 bases map to TRBD1. CDR1 and CDR2 (germline): SGHDT, YYEEEE. The CDR3 is made up of 14 amino acids. Trimming took 4 bases from V and 5 from J; bases not matched to a gene: 7.

This clone came up once. This chain connects TRBV9 to TRBJ2-3; D uncertain. V gave up 0 bases and J gave up 3 bases, with 11 bases separating them. The CDR3 contains 15 residues. Germline V gene data show CDR1 as SGDLS and CDR2 as YYNGEE. The CDR3 region is CASSVGFGQTDTQYF. CDR3 nucleotides: TGTGCCAGCAGCGTAGGATTCGGCCAAACAGATACGCAGTATTTT.

The chain links TRBV5-1 to TRBJ1-2; no reliable D call. CDR1 SGHRS and CDR2 YFSETQ come from the germline V gene. The CDR3 runs 15 residues. V shed 0 bases and J shed 4 bases, with 13 bases lying between them. The CDR3 DNA is TGCGCCAGCAGCTTGGAACAGCCTGGGAGCTATGGCTACACCTTC. Protein: CASSLEQPGSYGYTF.

The J gene is TRBJ2-1, the V gene TRBV4-2; D possibly corresponds to TRBD2 (6 bases). Trimming cost V 1 base and J 7 bases, with 14 bases left between them. This CDR3 is built from 15 residues. Germline loops: CDR1 LGHNA, CDR2 YNFKEQ. Written as DNA, the CDR3 is TGTGCCAGCAGCCAAGGGGCGGGGCTACGGAATGAGCAGTTCTTC. The encoded protein is CASSQGAGLRNEQFF.

The chain recombines TRBV9 with TRBJ2-1; 7 bases are a match to TRBD2. The CDR3 has 16 amino acids. Per the germline V gene, CDR1 is SGDLS and CDR2 is YYNGEE. Trimming removed 0 bases from V and 0 bases from J; junction bases left unmatched: 3. The CDR3 DNA sequence: TGTGCCAGCAGCGTAGGGGGCGGGAGCTCCTACAATGAGCAGTTCTTC. It translates to CASSVGGGSSYNEQFF.

The chain carries TRBV9 and TRBJ2-7, with 13 positions matching TRBD2. CDR1 and CDR2 (germline): SGDLS, YYNGEE. V lost 4 bases and J lost 1; bases outside the gene matches: 5. The CDR3 is made up of 16 amino acids. The CDR3 sequence: CASSRTSGGVSYEQYF. Here the CDR3 DNA reads TGTGCCAGCAGCCGGACTAGCGGGGGTGTATCCTACGAGCAGTACTTC.

This clone was picked up a small number of times. V is TRBV7-2 and J is TRBJ1-5; D is undetermined. Germline V gives CDR1 SGHTA, CDR2 FQGNSA. This CDR3 contains 14 residues. V lost 5 bases and J lost 2, with 10 bases in between. The CDR3 DNA sequence: TGTGCCAGCAGCCAATCCCGAGGCAATCAGCCCCAGCATTTT. Its protein is CASSQSRGNQPQHF.

In its sample, this clone was seen once. Within the sample, other DNA sequences also encode this same CDR3. The chain combines TRBV5-1 with TRBJ2-1; 11 nucleotides agree with TRBD2. With V trimmed by 2 bases and J by 3 bases, 1 base remained unmatched. The CDR3 contains 15 residues. CDR1 is SGHRS and CDR2 is YFSETQ in the germline V gene. Written as DNA, the CDR3 is TGCGCCAGCAGCTTTGGGACTAGCGGCTACAATGAGCAGTTCTTC. Encoded protein: CASSFGTSGYNEQFF.

The rearrangement links TRBV7-2 to TRBJ2-1, with 10 bases fitting TRBD2. Germline CDR1 reads SGHTA; CDR2 reads FQGNSA. This CDR3 spans 15 amino acids. Trimming took 5 bases from V and 7 from J; bases not matched to a gene: 8. In DNA form, the CDR3 reads TGTGCCAGCAGCCCGAAGCGGGGGGGAGTGAATGAGCAGTTCTTC. It is translated as CASSPKRGGVNEQFF.

V gene TRBV13 combines with J gene TRBJ2-5, with TRBD2 as a possible D gene (6 bases). The CDR3 totals 15 residues. V lost 1 base and J lost 5, with 14 bases in between. Germline-derived CDR1 and CDR2 are PRHDT and FYEKMQ (reference sequence). Here the CDR3 reads CASSLAGDGWETQYF. The CDR3 DNA reads TGTGCCAGCAGCTTAGCGGGGGACGGATGGGAGACCCAGTACTTC.

The rearrangement links TRBV6-1 to TRBJ1-3, with a possible D match to TRBD1 (5 bases). Germline CDR1 is MNHNS and CDR2 is SASEGT. Deletions cut 5 bases from V and 0 bases from J, with 11 bases between. The CDR3 totals 15 residues. CDR3 nucleotides: TGTGCCAGCAGTCCCACAGGAGACTCTGGAAACACCATATATTTT. Amino acid sequence: CASSPTGDSGNTIYF.

The genes are TRBV7-3 and TRBJ1-1; the D gene is possibly TRBD1 (5 bases). The germline CDR1 and CDR2 sequences are SGHTA and FQGTGA. CDR3 length equals 13 residues. Trimming took 8 bases from V and 1 from J, leaving 11 bases between them. The CDR3 coding sequence is TGTGCCAGCCAAGCGGGGGAGAACACTGAAGCTTTCTTT. Residues: CASQAGENTEAFF.

The chain links TRBV7-8 to TRBJ1-3, with a tentative D call TRBD1 (5 bases). V was clipped by 2 bases and J by 12 bases, with 17 bases between them. The CDR3 runs to 14 residues. Germline V gene data show CDR1 as SGHVS and CDR2 as FQNEAQ. CDR3 sequence: CASSLRGRKVDIYF. The DNA for the CDR3 is TGTGCCAGCAGCTTAAGGGGTCGGAAAGTTGACATATATTTT.

This clone turned up a few times. The chain combines TRBV4-3 with TRBJ2-6, with D uncertain. The germline CDR1 and CDR2 sequences are LGHNA and YSLEER. CDR3 length: 16 residues. Trimming removed 0 bases from V and 2 bases from J, with 8 bases in between. CDR3 protein: CASSQDREAGANVLTF. CDR3 in DNA: TGCGCCAGCAGCCAAGATCGTGAGGCTGGGGCCAACGTCCTGACTTTC.

The chain uses TRBV11-1 and TRBJ2-5; possible D gene TRBD1, 6 bases. The CDR3 runs 14 residues. V was trimmed by 6 bases and J by 2 bases, leaving 13 bases between them. Looked up from germline, CDR1 is SGHAT and CDR2 is FQDESV (reference sequence). The CDR3 sequence: CASSPGRGQETQYF. The CDR3 DNA sequence: TGTGCCAGCAGTCCCGGAAGGGGGCAAGAGACCCAGTACTTC.

The chain uses TRBV7-2 and TRBJ1-4; 10 positions agree with TRBD1. Germline V CDR1 and CDR2: SGHTA, FQGNSA. The CDR3 covers 15 residues. Trimming cost V 1 base and J 8 bases; bases outside gene matches: 4. The CDR3 protein is CASSLDGTGVEKLFF. CDR3 in DNA: TGTGCCAGCAGCTTAGACGGGACAGGGGTCGAAAAACTGTTTTTT.

V gene TRBV18 combines with J gene TRBJ1-1; no clear D gene. V was trimmed by 8 bases and J by 5 bases, leaving 6 bases between them. There are 10 residues in the CDR3. Germline assignment: CDR1 KGHSH and CDR2 LQKENI. The CDR3 DNA follows: TGTGCCAGCCGTGGAACTGAAGCTTTCTTT. Protein: CASRGTEAFF.

The DNA of the CDR3 is TGTGCCAGCAGCCAGTGGACTAGCTATTACAATGAGCAGTTCTTC. It codes for CASSQWTSYYNEQFF. The V and J genes are TRBV5-6 and TRBJ2-1; 8 bases match TRBD2. Germline CDR1 reads SGHDT; CDR2 reads YYEEEE. Losses at the gene ends were 4 bases for V and 4 bases for J; bases not matched to a gene: 7. The CDR3 covers 15 residues.